These T cell receptor beta chains were read from a single sample in a study of T cell repertoires in cytomegalovirus infection. Using its own MiXCR run on the reads, TCRdb lists one record per CDR3 protein. Here the sample spans a few hundred thousand distinct CDR3 sequences, approximately 42% being singletons. No antigen is known for these receptors. This specimen consisted of cultured PBMCs, obtained from culture after CMV antigen stimulation. The receptors derive from a human donor in good health (CMV status not recorded). Some clones in this sample may be carry-over from other donors' samples. Each CDR3 is given with its conserved first and last residue. Each record gives: V gene, J gene, clone size, D gene, CDR3 length, CDR3 DNA, CDR3 protein. The D gene is left open where the match is weak. Clone size, where shown, is once, few, many, or a class for clones that have expanded.

TRBV20-1	TRBJ2-5	.	TRBD1	15	TGCAGTGCTAGAGTCACGTACAGGGGCCAAGAGACCCAGTACTTC	CSARVTYRGQETQYF
TRBV7-2	TRBJ2-7	few	.	16	TGTGCCAGCAGCTTAGCCATCCAAACCGCATACTACGAGCAGTACTTC	CASSLAIQTAYYEQYF
TRBV7-2	TRBJ1-2	.	.	14	TGTGCCAGCAGCACCAGGGTCAGTAACTATGGCTACACCTTC	CASSTRVSNYGYTF
TRBV4-3	TRBJ2-3	.	.	14	TGCGCCAGCAGCCAAGGACCCTTCACAGATACGCAGTATTTT	CASSQGPFTDTQYF
TRBV6-6	TRBJ1-6	.	.	16	TGTGCCAGCAGTCACAGGGACAACGCCGAGAATTCACCCCTCCACTTT	CASSHRDNAENSPLHF
TRBV7-8	TRBJ2-1	many	.	15	TGTGCCAGCAGCCAAAGGACTCCGTTCGGCTATGAGCAGTTCTTC	CASSQRTPFGYEQFF
TRBV11-2	TRBJ2-2	.	.	17	TGCGCCAGCAGCTCAGGGGTTGGGAGGGCCCGGACCGGGGAGCTGTTTTTT	CASSSGVGRARTGELFF
TRBV5-3	TRBJ2-7	.	.	12	TGTGCCAGCAGCTTGGACACAGACTTGGAGTACTTC	CASSLDTDLEYF
TRBV5-4	TRBJ2-5	few	.	15	TGTGCCAGCGGTACCCCTCCACCAGGGTTGGAGACCCAGTACTTC	CASGTPPPGLETQYF
TRBV5-5	TRBJ2-6	.	.	19	TGTGCCAGCAGCGACCCCCTGAAGGGACTTAACTCTGGGGCCAACGTCCTGACTTTC	CASSDPLKGLNSGANVLTF
TRBV2	TRBJ2-2	few	TRBD1	13	TGTGCCAGTGGGACAGTCGAAGCCGGGGAGCTGTTTTTT	CASGTVEAGELFF
TRBV7-2	TRBJ2-7	few	.	14	TGTGCCAGCAGCCCATGGACGGACTCCTACGAGCAGTACTTC	CASSPWTDSYEQYF
TRBV18	TRBJ1-2	.	.	14	TGTGCCAGCTCACCGGGCAGCACTAACTATGGCTACACCTTC	CASSPGSTNYGYTF
TRBV12-3/TRBV12-4	TRBJ1-4	few	.	15	TGTGCCAGCAGTTTTAGGGGGGGCGGGAATGAAAAACTGTTTTTT	CASSFRGGGNEKLFF
TRBV7-2	TRBJ2-1	.	TRBD1	20	TGTGCCAGCAGCTTAGCCCCGGGACAGGGGAACCTACGGGGGTACAATGAGCAGTTCTTC	CASSLAPGQGNLRGYNEQFF
TRBV19	TRBJ2-7	.	.	12	TGTGCCAACAGGGACGGGCCCTACGAGCAGTACTTC	CANRDGPYEQYF
TRBV12-3/TRBV12-4	TRBJ1-1	few	.	13	TGTGCCAGCAGTTTCGAGCTGGGGGGTGAAGCTTTCTTT	CASSFELGGEAFF
TRBV19	TRBJ2-5	.	TRBD2	16	TGTGCCAGTAGTGAGGATGCTAGCGGGAGTCAAGAGACCCAGTACTTC	CASSEDASGSQETQYF